Below, 7 T cell receptor beta chains from the same sample are listed, as sequenced in a study of shared clonotypes between healthy human individuals. The data were produced by immunoSEQ multiplex PCR, yet TCRdb's version contains in-frame clones alone and is incomplete. There are around 1.5 million clones in the sample; approximately 98% occur only once, and less than 0.55% lies in the top ten. Sequenced: naive CD4+ T cells sorted from blood. Subset of the sample: CD45RA+ positively selected. Receptor source: a man under 40 in good health.

The V call is TRBV4-2, the J call TRBJ2-5, with TRBD1 matching over 10 bases. Unmatched junction bases numbered 15, after V lost 1 base and J lost 4 bases. Germline assignment: CDR1 LGHNA and CDR2 YNFKEQ. There are 19 residues in the CDR3. The CDR3 reads CASSQAGSGFDRGRETQYF. The CDR3 DNA reads as TGTGCCAGCAGCCAAGCCGGATCGGGATTTGACAGGGGGCGAGAGACCCAGTACTTC.

The rearrangement joins TRBV7-9 to TRBJ2-7; 10 bases map to TRBD1. V lost 5 bases to trimming and J lost 5 bases; unmatched junction nucleotides: 3. The CDR3 spans 13 residues. Looked up from germline, CDR1 is SEHNR and CDR2 is FQNEAQ (reference sequence). The CDR3 nucleotides are TGTGCCAGCAGCAAGACAGGGGGCAACGAGCAGTACTTC. Translation: CASSKTGGNEQYF.

V is TRBV18 and J is TRBJ2-1; 11 bases line up with TRBD2. V dropped 4 bases and J dropped 4; count of bases not matched to a gene: 3. This CDR3 has 15 residues. From germline, CDR1 is KGHSH and CDR2 LQKENI. CDR3 DNA: TGTGCCAGCTCACGACTAGCGGGGTTATACAATGAGCAGTTCTTC. Its protein product is CASSRLAGLYNEQFF.

This clone was seen once. The V and J genes are TRBV7-2 and TRBJ2-3; D is perhaps TRBD1 or TRBD2 (5 bases each). The germline gives CDR1 SGHTA, CDR2 FQGNSA. Trimming pared 3 bases from V and 3 bases from J, leaving 16 bases between. The CDR3 loop spans 16 amino acids. CDR3 protein: CASSFSFGAPTDTQYF. The CDR3 region has the DNA TGTGCCAGCAGCTTCTCATTCGGGGCCCCAACAGATACGCAGTATTTT. The entire variable domain, with the rest obtained from reference TRBV7-2 and TRBJ2-3, is as follows: GAGVSQSPSNKVTEKGKDVELRCDPISGHTALYWYRQSLGQGLEFLIYFQGNSAPDKSGLPSDRFSAERTGGSVSTLTIQRTQQEDSAVYLCASSFSFGAPTDTQYFGPGTRLTVL.

The rearrangement uses TRBV30 and TRBJ2-7, with 7 bases fitting TRBD1. CDR3 length: 15 amino acids. With 3 bases clipped from V and 2 bases from J, the junction kept 10 bases outside the gene matches. Germline values: CDR1 GTSNPN, CDR2 SVGIG (reference sequence). The CDR3 DNA is TGTGCCTGGAGCGACCCGGGACAGTATCCCTACGAGCAGTACTTC. This sequence encodes CAWSDPGQYPYEQYF. The complete variable domain, with remaining parts taken from reference TRBV30 and TRBJ2-7, reads SQTIHQWPATLVQPVGSPLSLECTVEGTSNPNLYWYRQAAGRGLQLLFYSVGIGQISSEVPQNLSASRPQDRQFILSSKKLLLSDSGFYLCAWSDPGQYPYEQYFGPGTRLTVT.

The chain links TRBV29-1 to TRBJ1-5, with 9 bases aligning to TRBD1. Germline V CDR1 and CDR2: SQVTM, ANQGSEA. The trim removed 6 bases at V and 8 bases at J, leaving 8 bases unmatched. The CDR3 covers 13 residues. The CDR3 here is CSVRTGAGEPQHF. The CDR3 nucleotides read TGCAGCGTAAGGACAGGGGCCGGGGAGCCCCAGCATTTT.

The CDR3 loop is CASTSGANTGELFF. In DNA, the CDR3 is TGTGCCAGCACCTCGGGGGCGAACACCGGGGAGCTGTTTTTT. The genes are TRBV6-5 and TRBJ2-2, with D perhaps matching TRBD2 (6 bases). Germline V gene lookup returns CDR1 MNHEY and CDR2 SVGAGI. Trimming removed 7 bases at V and 0 bases at J, with 9 bases between. The CDR3 extends over 14 amino acids.